Below are 24 T cell receptor beta chains sequenced from a single sample in a study of CD8 T cells in Susac syndrome. Random hexamers were used to reverse transcribe an amount of roughly 0.45 to 1 ug RNA. MiXCR, applied by TCRdb to the immunoSEQ multiplex PCR reads, yields one record per CDR3 protein. This table holds more than 80,000 distinct CDR3 sequences, 94% found once. Specimen: CD8+ T cells from PBMCs. Receptors were obtained from a human donor with Susac syndrome.

The chain joins TRBV14 to TRBJ2-3; TRBD2 is a possible D gene (6 bases). CDR3 length equals 13 residues. Germline values: CDR1 SGHDN, CDR2 FVKESK. Trimming pared 1 base from V and 8 bases from J, leaving 10 bases between. The CDR3 sequence is CASSQGIGSTQYF. DNA of the CDR3: TGTGCCAGCAGCCAAGGTATCGGGAGTACGCAGTATTTT.

The rearrangement links TRBV20-1 to TRBJ2-2; D remains ambiguous. CDR1 is DFQATT, CDR2 SNEGSKA, per germline (reference sequence). This CDR3 contains 14 residues. Trimming removed 0 bases from V and 1 base from J, with 6 bases in between. The CDR3 DNA sequence: TGCAGTGCTAGAGATGTTAGGAACACCGGGGAGCTGTTTTTT. As protein: CSARDVRNTGELFF.

This chain connects TRBV5-1 to TRBJ2-7, with 10 bases aligning to TRBD1. The J segment lost 7 bases and the V segment lost 4 bases, leaving 11 bases of the junction unmatched. Germline values: CDR1 SGHRS, CDR2 YFSETQ. The CDR3 consists of 15 residues. The DNA of the CDR3 is TGCGCCAGCAGCGACCGGGACAGGGGACTTTGGGAGCAGTACTTC. Its protein is CASSDRDRGLWEQYF. Full variable domain (missing parts from reference TRBV5-1 and TRBJ2-7): KAGVTQTPRYLIKTRGQQVTLSCSPISGHRSVSWYQQTPGQGLQFLFEYFSETQRNKGNFPGRFSGRQFSNSRSEMNVSTLELGDSALYLCASSDRDRGLWEQYFGPGTRLTVT.

This rearrangement joins TRBV6-6 to TRBJ2-5; a possible D gene is TRBD1 (6 bases). The CDR3 sequence is 12 residues long. V lost 6 bases, J lost 8 bases, and 13 bases lay in between. Germline-derived CDR1 and CDR2 are MNHNY and SVGAGI (reference sequence). CDR3 sequence: CASRQDRLTQYF. The CDR3 nucleotides are TGTGCCAGCAGACAAGACAGGCTTACCCAGTACTTC.

The rearrangement joins TRBV13 to TRBJ1-1, with TRBD1 matching over 9 bases. CDR1 and CDR2 (germline): PRHDT, FYEKMQ (reference sequence). This CDR3 region has 12 residues. V lost 5 bases to trimming and J lost 8 bases; unmatched junction nucleotides: 3. The CDR3 DNA reads TGTGCCAGCAGCCGGGACAGGGCGGAAGCTTTCTTT. This gives the protein CASSRDRAEAFF.

The genes are TRBV20-1 and TRBJ1-5; TRBD1 matches at 10 bases. Germline CDR1 reads DFQATT; CDR2 reads SNEGSKA (reference sequence). This CDR3 is 15 amino acids long. J lost 7 bases, V lost 3 bases, and 9 bases had no gene match. The CDR3 loop is CSASQRQGAEQPQHF. The CDR3 nucleotides read TGCAGTGCTAGCCAAAGACAGGGGGCTGAACAGCCCCAGCATTTT.

The chain recombines TRBV2 with TRBJ1-4; no clear D gene. V lost 1 base and J 6 bases, leaving 6 bases between the germline ends. This CDR3 is 13 amino acids long. Germline V gene data show CDR1 as SNHLY and CDR2 as FYNNEI. CDR3 DNA sequence: TGTGCCAGCAGTGAAGGCAGCTATGAAAAACTGTTTTTT. Its protein is CASSEGSYEKLFF. Variable domain in full (rest from reference TRBV2 and TRBJ1-4): EPEVTQTPSHQVTQMGQEVILRCVPISNHLYFYWYRQILGQKVEFLVSFYNNEISEKSEIFDDQFSVERPDGSNFTLKIRSTKLEDSAMYFCASSEGSYEKLFFGSGTQLSVL.

This clonotype was seen only a few times. The junction does not match germline at one end; this may be a read error. The chain employs TRBV18 and TRBJ1-2; unclear D gene. The germline gives CDR1 KGHSH, CDR2 LQKENI. The CDR3 is 13 residues long. CDR3 residues: CASSPPGTYGYTF. The CDR3 DNA sequence: TGTGCCAGCTCCCCACCAGGAACCTATGGCTACACCTTC.

This sequence joins TRBV4-1 and TRBJ1-1; 7 bases are shared with TRBD1. The CDR3 is 14 amino acids. Trimming cost V 3 bases and J 6 bases; bases outside gene matches: 7. Germline-derived CDR1 and CDR2 are MGHRA and YSYEKL. The CDR3 region is CASSQGQLVAEAFF. Written as DNA, the CDR3 is TGCGCCAGCAGCCAGGGACAGCTGGTGGCTGAAGCTTTCTTT.

The rearrangement links TRBV23-1 to TRBJ1-5; no definite D call. TRBV23-1 belongs to the ORF category, with a function that is uncertain. V lost 9 bases, J lost 2 bases, and 8 bases lay in between. The length of the CDR3 is 12 residues. CDR3 bases: TGCGCCAGGGAAACCGGCAATCAGCCCCAGCATTTT. This sequence encodes CARETGNQPQHF.

The V and J genes are TRBV29-1 and TRBJ2-6; D uncertain. Per germline, CDR1 SQVTM and CDR2 ANQGSEA. This CDR3 is 14 amino acids long. Between the trimmed V and J ends, which lost 1 base and 2 bases, there was a span of 6 bases. CDR3 DNA: TGCAGCGTTGAAGGGGGTGCTGGGGCCAACGTCCTGACTTTC. It is translated as CSVEGGAGANVLTF. The variable domain in full, completed from reference TRBV29-1 and TRBJ2-6, reads SAVISQKPSRDICQRGTSLTIQCQVDSQVTMMFWYRQQPGQSLTLIATANQGSEATYESGFVIDKFPISRPNLTFSTLTVSNMSPEDSSIYLCSVEGGAGANVLTFGAGSRLTVL.

This rearrangement joins TRBV14 to TRBJ2-7; 10 bases fit TRBD1. This CDR3 spans 15 amino acids. V was clipped by 5 bases and J by 4 bases; unmatched bases: 8. Germline CDR1 is SGHDN and CDR2 is FVKESK. The chain's CDR3 is CASSAPGTGVYEQYF. The CDR3 bases are TGTGCCAGCAGCGCCCCCGGGACAGGGGTATACGAGCAGTACTTC.

This chain uses TRBV5-4 with TRBJ2-2; 9 bases are shared with TRBD2. Germline values: CDR1 SGHNT, CDR2 YYREEE (reference sequence). The trim removed 4 bases at V and 10 bases at J, leaving 11 bases unmatched. This CDR3 is 15 amino acids long. For the CDR3, the DNA is TGTGCCAGCAGCACCCCCGGGACTAGCAAACTGGAGCTGTTTTTT. Protein: CASSTPGTSKLELFF.

The chain joins TRBV24-1 to TRBJ2-2; tentatively, D is TRBD1 (5 bases). From germline, CDR1 is KGHDR and CDR2 SFDVKD. V gave up 7 bases and J gave up 3 bases, with 8 bases separating them. This CDR3 spans 13 amino acids. The CDR3 bases are TGTGCCACCAGCGACAGTTACACCGGGGAGCTGTTTTTT. It translates to CATSDSYTGELFF.

The CDR3 DNA sequence: TGTGCCAGCAGCCAAGAAGTCTCGGAGGGGGGACCGTACCAAGAGACCCAGTACTTC. It specifies CASSQEVSEGGPYQETQYF. The J gene is TRBJ2-5, the V gene TRBV3-1; D could derive from TRBD1 or TRBD2 (6 bases each). The CDR3 runs to 19 residues. The V end was cut by 0 bases, the J end by 0 bases, with 20 bases between. CDR1 and CDR2 (germline): LGHDT, YNNKEL (reference sequence).

The chain links TRBV5-6 to TRBJ1-1, with D hard to call. Germline CDR1 SGHDT, CDR2 YYEEEE. V dropped 3 bases and J dropped 10 bases, with 13 bases sitting between them. The CDR3 is made up of 12 amino acids. CDR3 nucleotides: TGTGCCAGCAGCTCTTCACTCAGTCGAGCTTTCTTT. This codes for CASSSSLSRAFF.

The chain is built from TRBV5-4 and TRBJ2-5; TRBD2 is a possible D gene (5 bases). The CDR3 spans 14 residues. V lost 2 bases and J lost 1, with 9 bases in between. CDR1 is SGHNT and CDR2 is YYREEE in the germline V gene (reference sequence). CDR3 DNA: TGTGCCAGCAGCTTAGAGGGTAGCCAAGAGACCCAGTACTTC. It translates to CASSLEGSQETQYF.

This chain links TRBV7-9 with TRBJ1-2; D gene uncertain. The CDR3 runs to 12 residues. Looked up from germline, CDR1 is SEHNR and CDR2 is FQNEAQ (reference sequence). The V end lost 3 bases, the J end lost 10 bases, and 12 bases lay between the germline ends. Written as DNA, the CDR3 is TGTGCCAGCAGCTTCTCCCAGAGAGACTACACCTTC. It yields the protein CASSFSQRDYTF.

The rearrangement links TRBV3-1 to TRBJ2-5; no reliable D call. Germline CDR1 reads LGHDT; CDR2 reads YNNKEL (reference sequence). Trimming removed 4 bases at V and 3 bases at J, with 12 bases between. This CDR3 has 14 amino acids. CDR3 nucleotide sequence: TGTGCCAGCAGCCCCTGGGCGAACGAAGAGACCCAGTACTTC. This codes for CASSPWANEETQYF.

V and J are TRBV4-1 and TRBJ2-5, with 9 bases fitting TRBD2. With V trimmed by 3 bases and J by 1 base, 3 bases remained unmatched. Germline V lookup: CDR1 MGHRA, CDR2 YSYEKL. CDR3 size: 15 residues. The CDR3 DNA is TGCGCCAGCAGCCAGCTAGCGGGGTCCCAAGAGACCCAGTACTTC. This translates into CASSQLAGSQETQYF.

J is TRBJ2-7 and V is TRBV7-9, with 9 bases that match TRBD1. The V and J ends lost 1 base and 9 bases, in that order; junction bases with no gene match: 1. CDR3 length: 12 residues. CDR1 is SEHNR and CDR2 is FQNEAQ in the germline V gene (reference sequence). This chain's CDR3 is CASSLGGQGQYF. The CDR3 DNA reads TGTGCCAGCAGCTTAGGGGGACAGGGGCAGTACTTC.

The chain joins TRBV6-4 to TRBJ1-1; 8 nucleotides agree with TRBD1. Losses at the gene ends were 6 bases for V and 5 bases for J; bases not matched to a gene: 5. The length of the CDR3 is 13 residues. The V gene's germline CDR1 is MRHNA and CDR2 SNTAGT. The CDR3, as DNA: TGTGCCAGCAGCCAGGGGGCTGGGACTGAAGCTTTCTTT. It codes for CASSQGAGTEAFF.

The chain uses TRBV3-1 and TRBJ1-2; the D gene is possibly TRBD1 (5 bases). The V end lost 1 base, the J end lost 4 bases, and 10 bases lay between the germline ends. The CDR3 consists of 14 residues. Germline V gives CDR1 LGHDT, CDR2 YNNKEL (reference sequence). The CDR3 loop reads CASSQVEQAYGYTF. CDR3 nucleotides: TGTGCCAGCAGCCAAGTAGAACAGGCCTATGGCTACACCTTC.

This clonotype came up once. J is TRBJ2-5 and V is TRBV29-1; TRBD1 agrees at 7 bases. Germline-derived CDR1 and CDR2 are SQVTM and ANQGSEA. This CDR3 spans 14 amino acids. V shed 3 bases and J 7 bases; nucleotides not matched to a gene: 11. The CDR3 nucleotides are TGCAGCGTTGATCAGGGGGACGGCGGAGGGACCCAGTACTTC. This sequence encodes CSVDQGDGGGTQYF.